This T cell receptor (beta chain) stems from a study of T-cell reconstitution after alpha-beta-depleted transplantation in children. Preparation of the TCRbeta library involved a method that used unique molecular identifiers. TCRdb independently ran MiXCR on the PCR reads; one entry per CDR3 protein. This repertoire shows hundreds of thousands of distinct CDR3 sequences, approximately 15% found once; its top ten account for 5%. A remark on this clonotype: Its target is not known.

Points from the study as a whole: Among T cells one year after transplant, newly produced cells accounted for most counts and diversity.

The CDR3 covers 14 residues. V was cut by 5 bases and J by 3 bases, with 14 bases left in between. Germline V lookup: CDR1 SQVTM, CDR2 ANQGSEA. The chain joins TRBV29-1 to TRBJ2-1, with D perhaps matching TRBD1 (6 bases). Sequencing used PBMCs, mostly from graft donor cells, obtained 360 days after TCRalphabeta/CD19-depleted stem cell transplant. The sequence was obtained from a male patient under 18 who had a stem cell transplant for acute lymphoblastic leukemia, so the T cells may come from the graft donor. CDR3 loop: CSVQTGNIYNEQFF. The CDR3 region has the DNA TGCAGCGTTCAAACAGGGAATATCTACAATGAGCAGTTCTTC.